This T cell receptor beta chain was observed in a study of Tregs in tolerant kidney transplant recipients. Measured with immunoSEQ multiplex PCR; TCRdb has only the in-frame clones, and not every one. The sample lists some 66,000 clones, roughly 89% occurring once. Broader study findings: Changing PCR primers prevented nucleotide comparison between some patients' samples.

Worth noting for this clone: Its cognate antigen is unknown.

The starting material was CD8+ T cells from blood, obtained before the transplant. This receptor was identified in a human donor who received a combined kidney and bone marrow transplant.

The CDR3, as DNA: TGTGCCTGGAGTAAGGCGGGGGGACCACAAGAGACCCAGTACTTC. Its translation: CAWSKAGGPQETQYF. This rearrangement joins TRBV30 to TRBJ2-5, with 8 bases that match TRBD2. Germline V gene sequence: CDR1 GTSNPN, CDR2 SVGIG (reference sequence). This CDR3 is 15 amino acids long. With V trimmed by 2 bases and J by 2 bases, 7 bases remained unmatched.